Listed here is a single T cell receptor (beta chain). The sample is drawn from a study of T cell responses to AZD1222 COVID-19 vaccine. Data came from immunoSEQ multiplex PCR; TCRdb stores just in-frame clones and leaves some out. Altogether 100,000 to 150,000 clones are present, 88% being singletons, with the ten largest covering more than 5.5%. This CDR3 comprises 10 residues. Between the trimmed V and J ends, which lost 8 bases and 5 bases, there was a span of 6 bases. The receptor's source is an adult in good health. J is TRBJ1-2 and V is TRBV12-3 or TRBV12-4; the D is unclear. Sequenced material: peripheral blood, taken on day 0 of AZD1222 vaccination. In DNA form, the CDR3 reads TGTGCCAGCGTGGGTTATGGCTACACCTTC. Amino acids: CASVGYGYTF.